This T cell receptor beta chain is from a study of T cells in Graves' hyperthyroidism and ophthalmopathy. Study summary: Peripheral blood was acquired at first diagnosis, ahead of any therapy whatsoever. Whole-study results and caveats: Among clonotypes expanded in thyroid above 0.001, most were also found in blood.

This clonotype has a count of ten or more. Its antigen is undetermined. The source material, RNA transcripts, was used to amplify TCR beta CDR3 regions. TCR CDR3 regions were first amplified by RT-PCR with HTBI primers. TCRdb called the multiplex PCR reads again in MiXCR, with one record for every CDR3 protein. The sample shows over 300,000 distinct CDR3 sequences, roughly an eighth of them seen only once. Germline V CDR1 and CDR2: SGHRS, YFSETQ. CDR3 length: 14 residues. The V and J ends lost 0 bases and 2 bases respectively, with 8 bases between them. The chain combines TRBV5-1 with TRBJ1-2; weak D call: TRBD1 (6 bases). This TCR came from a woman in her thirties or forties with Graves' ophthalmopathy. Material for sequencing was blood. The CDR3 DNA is TGCGCCAGCAGCTTGGTGCAGGGGAACTATGGCTACACCTTC. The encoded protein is CASSLVQGNYGYTF.